Following are 6 T cell receptor beta chains from one sample sequenced in a study of T cell repertoires in cytomegalovirus infection. TCRdb re-called the reads through MiXCR, storing one row per CDR3 protein. The sample consists of around 170,000 distinct CDR3 sequences, under 20% of them appearing once. Sequenced input: CD8+ T cells from PBMCs. Receptor source: a human donor in good health (CMV status not recorded). Some clones in this sample may be carry-over from other donors' samples.

This clonotype was observed many times. The chain couples TRBV7-2 to TRBJ1-2; D call uncertain. Trimming took 5 bases from V and 2 from J, leaving 15 bases between them. This CDR3 is built from 15 residues. CDR1 and CDR2 (germline): SGHTA, FQGNSA. As DNA, the CDR3 is TGTGCCAGCAGCCCAATGGCGAGCCTCAACTATGGCTACACCTTC. Its protein product is CASSPMASLNYGYTF.

Comments on this clonotype: One end of the junction does not line up with germline, which may come from a read error. The chain carries TRBV7-2 and TRBJ2-1, with TRBD1 matching over 8 bases. The CDR3 is 15 residues long. Germline V CDR1 and CDR2: SGHTA, FQGNSA. The chain's CDR3 is CANSFRDRRDNEQFF. For the CDR3, the DNA is TGTGCCAACAGCTTCCGGGACAGGAGGGATAATGAGCAGTTCTTC.

This clonotype was seen a handful of times. The chain is built from TRBV28 and TRBJ2-5; 9 bases are shared with TRBD2. This CDR3 spans 13 amino acids. J lost 3 bases, V lost 10 bases, and 6 bases had no gene match. The V gene's germline CDR1 is MDHEN and CDR2 SYDVKM. The CDR3 DNA reads as TGTGCCACCGAAGGGACTAGCAAAGAGACCCAGTACTTC. Its protein is CATEGTSKETQYF.

This clonotype came up a few times. The chain joins TRBV7-2 to TRBJ1-1; D unclear. Germline V gene lookup returns CDR1 SGHTA and CDR2 FQGNSA. CDR3 length: 14 amino acids. V lost 2 bases, J lost 2 bases, and 9 bases lay in between. This CDR3 is CASSLRAENTEAFF. CDR3 sequence (DNA): TGTGCCAGCAGCTTACGGGCAGAAAACACTGAAGCTTTCTTT.

In its sample, this clonotype was seen a few times. The chain has TRBV27 and TRBJ1-2, with D uncertain. The germline V gene encodes CDR1 MNHEY and CDR2 SMNVEV (reference sequence). CDR3 length equals 13 residues. V lost 0 bases and J 8 bases, leaving 10 bases between the germline ends. CDR3 protein: CASSLSPGSGYTF. DNA for the CDR3: TGTGCCAGCAGTTTATCGCCCGGGAGCGGCTACACCTTC.

This clonotype showed up just a few times. The CDR3 coding sequence is TGTGCCAGCAGCATCGCAGGGGTGAACCCAGATACGCAGTATTTT. Encoded protein: CASSIAGVNPDTQYF. The chain couples TRBV7-2 to TRBJ2-3; a weak D match, TRBD1 (6 bases). Germline CDR1 SGHTA, CDR2 FQGNSA. The ends were cut back, 5 bases at V and 4 bases at J, with 16 bases in the middle. The length of the CDR3 is 15 residues. Supplemented by reference TRBV7-2 and TRBJ2-3, the full variable domain reads GAGVSQSPSNKVTEKGKDVELRCDPISGHTALYWYRQSLGQGLEFLIYFQGNSAPDKSGLPSDRFSAERTGGSVSTLTIQRTQQEDSAVYLCASSIAGVNPDTQYFGPGTRLTVL.